Detailed here is one T cell receptor beta chain. Its antigen remains unidentified. Mismatch with germline at one junction end may stem from a read error. Healthy HIV-negative adults with no recently reported acute infections or vaccinations were included as donors. Every donor was a Caucasian adult residing in Nashville, Tennessee, USA. Magnetic negative selection was used to enrich CD4+ T cells, after which naive cells were positively selected on CD45RA and the negative fraction became the memory subset. Blood was obtained by leukapheresis, after which PBMCs were separated by Ficoll-Histopaque density gradient centrifugation and cryopreserved in liquid nitrogen vapor phase. Purity and quantity of every magnetically sorted T cell population were checked by analytical flow cytometry. Genomic DNA was isolated from every sorted fraction and measured by UV absorbance on a Nanodrop 2000c. Reading the germline V gene gives CDR1 SGHTS and CDR2 YDEGEE. Its CDR3 holds 9 amino acids, cysteine through phenylalanine. CDR3 DNA is the only sequence kept; it has 27 bases, read in frame from the first base.

Using the deep immunoSEQ assay, multiplex PCR amplified TCR CDR3 regions from genomic DNA. For each cell subset, the extracted genomic DNA was distributed evenly across all wells of several immunoSEQ 96-well plates, and each plate served as one replicate. Each replicate PCR for sorted subsets received around 200 ng genomic DNA, equal to roughly 30,000 T cell genomes. Purified libraries were quantified with a Qubit 3.0 fluorometer, sized on a Bioanalyzer 2100, and re-quantified with the KAPA Library Quantification kit. Every immunoSEQ 96-well plate was sequenced on a separate single-read 150-cycle Illumina NextSeq 550 flow cell. Turning to the authors' computational methods: Because the immunoSEQ output held only junctional sequences and lacked quality scores, the filtering could not match the filtering applied to full-length reads. Sequences were annotated with PyIR, a Python wrapper for IgBLAST v1.9, using IMGT germline references to assign V/J genes and CDR3. Reads were filtered out if the reads had weak V/J assignments (E-value above 1e-6), no CDR3, stop codons, out-of-frame junctions, or ambiguous translated residues. A V3J clonotype was defined by an identical inferred V gene, J gene, and CDR3 amino acid sequence. Percentage overlap between repertoires was calculated by dividing the number of shared unique clonotypes by the size of the smaller repertoire. RTK rarefaction, the Chao1 estimator, and Recon v2.1 estimates of unobserved clonotypes were used to assess repertoire richness. For all TCRbeta clonotypes obtained by the gDNA method from a few donors, generation probabilities were computed with OLGA. This is the immuneACCESS table as TCRdb keeps it, with only in-frame sequences that have V and J called. A part of the clones is gone; compared with another copy, unresolved V genes explain less than half, and the rest is unexplained. V, J and clone size derive from that table, while D and trimming were established from the DNA sequence. This sample is represented by millions of clones; about 95% of them were singletons. The ten largest make up 0.1% to 0.15% of the sample.

The data were obtained in a study of shared clonotypes between healthy human individuals (dated by TCRdb to about 2020). Concerning the study at large: Three men and a couple of women, aged 18 to 49 years, made up the cohort. To estimate repertoire size and how much clonotypes are shared between individuals, the study performed deep sequencing of blood TCR repertoires from about five healthy adults. Leukapheresis yielded between about 0.94 and 8.9 billion PBMCs per donor. Per donor, three plates each were used for CD4 naive and CD4 memory, two for CD8 naive, and one for CD8 memory. Different laboratories and diverse techniques were used to prepare libraries and sequence TCR repertoires, to increase sequencing depth and limit assay-specific biases.

Broader findings and caveats from the paper: Because the study included a small number of donors, the genetic and exposure-history diversity represented was limited. Rarefaction of sorted-subset datasets indicated incomplete sequencing despite the large sequencing depth. Higher generation probabilities were observed for clonotypes shared by all four sorted-subset donors than for non-shared clonotypes. About 5% of naive CD4, roughly 3.5% of naive CD8, 2% to 2.5% of memory CD4, and about 0.4% of memory CD8 clonotypes were shared across a few donors. Sampling was restricted to blood, and TCR repertoires in tissue are likely to differ from TCR repertoires in blood. Pairwise subsampling led to the expectation that sequencing depth would affect the degree of clonotype sharing among donors. Naive subsets generally had larger estimated clonotype richness than memory subsets did.

The source is a man aged 18 to 30 in good health. The material sequenced was naive CD4+ T cells sorted from blood. The cell subset or site label here, explained by the study, means: CD45RA+ positively selected. Recombination linked TRBV5-8 to TRBJ2-1, with a weak D call of TRBD2 (6 bases match). The nucleotide sequence reads TGTGCCACCAGCGGAGGGCCGTTCTTC. This yields the protein CATSGGPFF. The full variable domain, with segments outside the CDR3 supplied by the reference TRBV5-8 and TRBJ2-1 proteins, appears as EAGVTQSPTHLIKTRGQQATLRCSPISGHTSVYWYQQALGLGLQFLLWYDEGEERNRGNFPPRFSGRQFPNYSSELNVNALELEDSALYLCATSGGPFFGPGTRLTVL.